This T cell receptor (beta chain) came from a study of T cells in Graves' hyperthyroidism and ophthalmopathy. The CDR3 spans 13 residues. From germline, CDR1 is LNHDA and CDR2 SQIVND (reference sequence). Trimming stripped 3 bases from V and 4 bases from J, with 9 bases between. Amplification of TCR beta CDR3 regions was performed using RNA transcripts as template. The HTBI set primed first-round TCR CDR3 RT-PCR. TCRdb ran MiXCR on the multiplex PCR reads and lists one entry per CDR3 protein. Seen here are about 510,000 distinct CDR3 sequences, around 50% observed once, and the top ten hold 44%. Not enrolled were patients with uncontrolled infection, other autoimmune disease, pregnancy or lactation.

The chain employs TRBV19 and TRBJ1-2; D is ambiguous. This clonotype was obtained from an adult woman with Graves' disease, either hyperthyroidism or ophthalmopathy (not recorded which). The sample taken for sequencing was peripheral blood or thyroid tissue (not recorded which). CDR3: CASSMGGSYGYTF. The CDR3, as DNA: TGTGCCAGTAGTATGGGAGGTTCCTATGGCTACACCTTC.